The clone carrying this T cell receptor (beta chain) was seen ten or more times. This CDR3 is 15 amino acids long. V was trimmed by 3 bases and J by 8 bases, leaving 16 bases between them. Germline V gene lookup returns CDR1 ENHRY and CDR2 SYGVKD. The data derive from a study of T cells in Graves' hyperthyroidism and ophthalmopathy. The hyperthyroidism was newly diagnosed and had lasted under 2 months; the patients were aged 18 to 65. Amplification targeted TCR beta CDR3 regions from RNA transcripts. The TCR CDR3 was amplified in a first-round RT-PCR using the HTBI primer set. TCRdb re-analysed the multiplex PCR reads in MiXCR, keeping a single row per CDR3 protein. The profile shows roughly 800,000 distinct CDR3 sequences, over 35% of them singletons.

The sample consisted of blood. This sequence joins TRBV10-3 and TRBJ1-4; D is perhaps TRBD1 (6 bases). The sequence was collected from a man aged 18 to 29 with Graves' hyperthyroidism. The CDR3 is CAISDRDIRGEKLFF. The CDR3 DNA is TGTGCCATCAGTGATCGGGACATTCGGGGCGAAAAACTGTTTTTT.